These T cell receptor beta chains were read from a single sample in a study of glioma-infiltrating T cells. TCRdb re-called the multiplex PCR reads through MiXCR, storing one row per CDR3 protein. The data contain some 100,000 distinct CDR3 sequences, under 30% of them singletons. Sequenced sample: glioma tissue, nonneoplastic brain tissue, or PBMCs (not recorded which). The receptors come from a human donor with low-grade glioma or glioblastoma, undergoing nonglioma brain surgery, or in good health (not recorded which). CDR3s include the opening cysteine and the closing phenylalanine or tryptophan. D genes are given only for firm matches. Clone size is not always given. Where it is, it says once, few, many or a class for expanded clones.

TRBJ1-1 | 14 | many | TRBV6-1 | NA | CASGGGRMNTEAFF | TGTGCCAGCGGGGGGGGAAGAATGAACACTGAAGCTTTCTTT
TRBJ2-3 | 12 | NA | TRBV9 | NA | CASSGLTDTQYF | TGTGCCAGCAGCGGACTCACAGATACGCAGTATTTT
TRBJ2-3 | 15 | many | TRBV19 | NA | CASSPQGGGADTQYF | TGTGCCAGTAGCCCCCAGGGAGGGGGGGCAGATACGCAGTATTTT
TRBJ1-1 | 15 | many | TRBV5-1 | TRBD1 | CASSPGTGANTEAFF | TGCGCCAGCAGCCCAGGGACAGGGGCGAACACTGAAGCTTTCTTT
TRBJ1-3 | 16 | few | TRBV11-2 | TRBD1 | CASSFGQDLSGNTIYF | TGTGCCAGCAGCTTTGGACAGGACCTCTCTGGAAACACCATATATTTT
TRBJ1-1 | 12 | many | TRBV3-1 | NA | CASSQAATEAFF | TGTGCCAGCAGCCAAGCCGCCACTGAAGCTTTCTTT
TRBJ1-5 | 17 | many | TRBV18 | NA | CASSRNRAPLGDQPQHF | TGTGCCAGCTCACGAAACCGGGCCCCACTCGGGGATCAGCCCCAGCATTTT
TRBJ1-5 | 22 | many | TRBV10-1 | NA | CASITILCESRKMNSGDQPQHF | TGCGCCAGCATAACTATTCTTTGCGAAAGTCGAAAGATGAATAGCGGGGATCAGCCCCAGCATTTT
TRBJ2-7 | 13 | many | TRBV6-1 | TRBD2 | CASTLAGVNEQYF | TGTGCCAGCACGCTAGCGGGAGTCAACGAGCAGTACTTC
TRBJ1-2 | 12 | few | TRBV12-3/TRBV12-4 | NA | CASRRGPPGDTF | TGTGCCAGCAGACGCGGGCCCCCGGGGGACACCTTC
TRBJ1-6 | 14 | many | TRBV18 | NA | CASTWTDYNSPLHF | TGTGCCAGCACTTGGACAGATTATAATTCACCCCTCCACTTT
TRBJ2-7 | 15 | many | TRBV20-1 | TRBD1 | CSALGTDRGLNEQYF | TGCAGTGCTCTGGGCACGGACAGGGGTCTGAACGAGCAGTACTTC
TRBJ2-1 | 11 | many | TRBV15 | NA | CATSSRDMKFF | TGTGCCACCAGCAGCCGGGACATGAAGTTCTTC
TRBJ2-7 | 13 | NA | TRBV7-9 | NA | CASSLASTYEQYF | TGTGCCAGCAGCTTAGCCTCCACGTACGAGCAGTACTTC
TRBJ2-3 | 16 | few | TRBV12-5 | TRBD2 | CASGPGLAGGTDTQYF | TGTGCTAGTGGACCGGGACTAGCGGGGGGCACAGATACGCAGTATTTT
TRBJ2-7 | 15 | NA | TRBV9 | NA | CASSVDGGRPGEQYF | TGTGCCAGCAGCGTAGATGGGGGGCGCCCCGGGGAGCAGTACTTC
TRBJ1-4 | 14 | many | TRBV4-3 | NA | CASSQKGDNEKLFF | TGCGCCAGCAGCCAGAAGGGGGATAATGAAAAACTGTTTTTT
TRBJ2-7 | 15 | once | TRBV7-2 | NA | CASSSAWVRPYEQYF | TGTGCCAGCAGCTCTGCTTGGGTTCGCCCCTACGAGCAGTACTTC
TRBJ1-1 | 13 | many | TRBV20-1 | NA | CSASAGLNTEAFF | TGCAGCGCCTCTGCGGGACTAAACACTGAAGCTTTCTTT
TRBJ2-7 | 14 | many | TRBV27 | NA | CASSFFRGAYEQYF | TGTGCCAGCAGTTTTTTTAGGGGGGCCTACGAGCAGTACTTC
TRBJ2-1 | 16 | NA | TRBV28 | NA | CASSPRPRTSYNEQFF | TGTGCCAGCAGCCCAAGGCCGCGTACCTCCTACAATGAGCAGTTCTTC
TRBJ1-2 | 16 | many | TRBV9 | TRBD1 | CASSVGRDRVESGYTF | TGTGCCAGCAGCGTAGGAAGGGACAGGGTCGAGTCTGGCTACACCTTC
TRBJ2-5 | 15 | many | TRBV6-1 | TRBD2 | CASRTASGPQETQYF | TGTGCCAGCAGGACAGCTAGCGGGCCCCAAGAGACCCAGTACTTC
TRBJ2-3 | 16 | NA | TRBV7-2 | TRBD2 | CASSPPGLAGGNTQYF | TGTGCCAGCAGTCCGCCGGGACTAGCGGGAGGGAATACGCAGTATTTT
TRBJ2-1 | 12 | few | TRBV11-2 | NA | CASSYSNNEQFF | TGTGCCAGCAGCTACTCCAACAATGAGCAGTTCTTC
TRBJ2-7 | 14 | many | TRBV18 | NA | CASSPKDSSYEQYF | TGTGCCAGCTCACCGAAGGACAGTTCCTACGAGCAGTACTTC
TRBJ2-1 | 16 | many | TRBV3-1 | NA | CASSSRAQGGYNEQFF | TGTGCCAGCAGCTCCAGAGCACAGGGAGGGTACAATGAGCAGTTCTTC
TRBJ2-1 | 12 | many | TRBV7-9 | NA | CASSPGPNEQFF | TGTGCCAGCAGCCCAGGGCCTAATGAGCAGTTCTTC
TRBJ2-1 | 15 | many | TRBV19 | TRBD2 | CASSRGKLAGNEQFF | TGTGCCAGTAGTAGAGGAAAACTAGCGGGCAATGAGCAGTTCTTC
TRBJ2-3 | 14 | many | TRBV9 | NA | CASSGAGITDTQYF | TGTGCCAGCAGCGGGGCGGGGATCACAGATACGCAGTATTTT
TRBJ1-2 | 12 | NA | TRBV20-1 | NA | CSARKQYYGYTF | TGCAGTGCTAGGAAACAGTACTATGGCTACACCTTC
TRBJ1-2 | 13 | many | TRBV19 | NA | CASTSLSVDGYTF | TGTGCCAGTACCTCCCTGAGCGTAGATGGCTACACCTTC
TRBJ2-7 | 12 | many | TRBV6-1 | NA | CASSPGDYEQYF | TGTGCCAGCAGCCCCGGGGATTACGAGCAGTACTTC
TRBJ2-1 | 17 | many | TRBV18 | NA | CASSLRGSRGLNNEQFF | TGTGCCAGCTCACTCCGAGGGAGTCGGGGTTTAAACAATGAGCAGTTCTTC
TRBJ1-1 | 13 | NA | TRBV19 | NA | CASSRLFGTEAFF | TGTGCCAGTAGCAGACTGTTTGGCACTGAAGCTTTCTTT
TRBJ2-1 | 16 | NA | TRBV13 | NA | CASSSTGTHPYNEQFF | TGTGCCAGCAGCTCAACCGGGACCCATCCCTACAATGAGCAGTTCTTC
TRBJ2-1 | 15 | NA | TRBV7-2 | TRBD2 | CASSSGLAGGHEQFF | TGTGCCAGCAGTTCGGGACTAGCGGGAGGACATGAGCAGTTCTTC
TRBJ2-3 | 16 | NA | TRBV4-2 | NA | CASSQSNPYGTGTQYF | TGTGCCAGCAGCCAATCAAACCCCTATGGCACAGGTACGCAGTATTTT
TRBJ2-4 | 10 | NA | TRBV29-1 | NA | CSVVGNIQYF | TGCAGCGTTGTAGGAAACATTCAGTACTTC
TRBJ2-3 | 13 | many | TRBV10-2 | NA | CASSESPRDTQYF | TGCGCCAGCAGTGAGTCCCCTAGAGATACGCAGTATTTT
TRBJ2-5 | 13 | many | TRBV20-1 | NA | CSARSPHGETQYF | TGCAGCGCTCGATCCCCCCATGGGGAGACCCAGTACTTC
TRBJ2-1 | 15 | many | TRBV20-1 | TRBD2 | CSARGTGGTYNEQFF | TGCAGTGCTAGAGGGACGGGAGGAACCTACAATGAGCAGTTCTTC
TRBJ2-2 | 15 | few | TRBV5-5 | NA | CASSSSLFNTGELFF | TGTGCCAGCAGTTCCTCCCTCTTTAACACCGGGGAGCTGTTTTTT
TRBJ2-1 | 16 | many | TRBV19 | NA | CANSARRRGVYNEQFF | TGTGCCAATAGCGCTCGCCGGCGCGGGGTCTACAATGAGCAGTTCTTC
TRBJ2-2 | 16 | NA | TRBV24-1 | NA | CATSGTGSDNTGELFF | TGTGCCACCAGTGGCACAGGGTCCGATAACACCGGGGAGCTGTTTTTT
TRBJ1-1 | 16 | many | TRBV6-2/TRBV6-3 | TRBD1 | CASSTPRTGANTEAFF | TGTGCCAGCAGTACCCCCCGGACAGGAGCAAACACTGAAGCTTTCTTT
TRBJ2-2 | 13 | NA | TRBV5-1 | NA | CASTLLGPGELFF | TGCGCCAGCACCCTTTTAGGGCCCGGGGAGCTGTTTTTT
TRBJ2-1 | 14 | NA | TRBV7-9 | NA | CASSLAGDSHEQFF | TGTGCCAGCAGCTTAGCTGGGGATTCCCATGAGCAGTTCTTC
TRBJ2-7 | 16 | many | TRBV7-9 | TRBD2 | CASSFSRTSGSYEQYF | TGTGCCAGCAGCTTCTCCCGGACTAGCGGGAGCTACGAGCAGTACTTC
TRBJ2-3 | 18 | many | TRBV4-3 | NA | CASSQDPPIGQSRQTQYF | TGCGCCAGCAGCCAAGATCCTCCCATCGGACAATCTCGGCAGACGCAGTATTTT
TRBJ2-7 | 14 | NA | TRBV6-1 | TRBD1 | CASSLGGQFNEQSF | TGTGCCAGCTCATTAGGGGGCCAGTTTAATGAGCAGTCCTTC
TRBJ2-1 | 12 | many | TRBV15 | NA | CATSRSSTEQFF | TGTGCCACCAGCAGAAGTTCGACGGAGCAGTTCTTC